What follows is one T cell receptor beta chain and its context. This CDR3 region has 13 residues. Trimming shortened V by 8 bases and J by 0 bases, and 7 bases separated the two germline ends. Germline lookup yields CDR1 MGHDK and CDR2 SYGVNS. The table came from immunoSEQ multiplex PCR; TCRdb's copy has only in-frame clones and leaves some out. The sample includes roughly 220,000 clones, more than 75% of them seen just once. Everyone who took part was roughly 18 to 89 years old, and they came from some 23 US areas. The data were obtained in a study of blood T cell repertoires in COVID-19. What was sequenced was PBMCs or T cells enriched from blood (not recorded which). V usage is TRBV25-1 and J usage is TRBJ1-4; no clear D gene. The origin of this receptor is a young man with acute COVID-19. The CDR3 nucleotides read TGTGCCAGCTCCCCTGCAACTAATGAAAAACTGTTTTTT. Its protein product is CASSPATNEKLFF.